The subject of this entry is one TCR beta chain. This record comes from a study of blood T cell repertoires in COVID-19. Study details: The United States, Italy and Spain provided the acute and convalescent COVID-19 samples. The analysed material was cDNA or gDNA that came from T cells, B-cell-depleted T cells, or PBMCs.

Clinical histories supplied by participants themselves formed the basis of cohort assignment. Measured with immunoSEQ multiplex PCR; TCRdb has only the in-frame clones, and not every one. The table lists around 420,000 clones, roughly 88% of them singletons, with 2% to 2.5% in the top ten. Germline CDR1 SNHLY, CDR2 FYNNEI. The CDR3 runs 14 residues. V was shortened by 3 bases and J by 6 bases, with 14 bases between the two germline ends. This sequence joins TRBV2 and TRBJ1-1; no clear D gene. Sequencing was done on a sample of PBMCs or T cells enriched from blood (not recorded which). The source is a woman aged 40 to 55 with acute COVID-19. The CDR3 loop reads CASSDARYGSEAFF. The CDR3 coding sequence is TGTGCCAGCAGTGATGCCCGTTACGGGTCTGAAGCTTTCTTT.